The source of this T cell receptor (beta chain) is a study of CD8+ T cells in alopecia areata. Study outcomes and limitations: Higher clonality was seen in lesional scalp than in normal scalp, especially in alopecia totalis/universalis.

Trimming shortened V by 7 bases and J by 6 bases, and 13 bases separated the two germline ends. Germline-derived CDR1 and CDR2 are MGHDK and SYGVNS. The CDR3 contains 12 residues. Note on this clone: Its matching antigen is unknown.

Sorted out of PBMCs were CD4+ T cells and CD8+ T cells. cDNA serving as the sequencing template came from extracted, reverse transcribed RNA. Libraries were prepared by immunoSEQ multiplex PCR; TCRdb keeps only in-frame clonotypes and omits some of them. The table records about 140,000 clones, 45% to 60% of them present only once. This clonotype was sampled from a human donor in good health. This rearrangement joins TRBV25-1 to TRBJ2-7; D gene uncertain. Input material: CD4+ T cells sorted from blood. The CDR3 DNA follows: TGTGCCAGCACTGGCTCAGGATCCGAGCAGTACTTC. This encodes CASTGSGSEQYF.